These T cell receptor beta chains were read from a single sample in a study of Ad26.COV2.S vaccination and SARS-CoV-2 variants. Assay used: immunoSEQ multiplex PCR; TCRdb lists only in-frame clones, some missing. The data hold fewer than 500,000 clones, with about nine tenths observed a single time. The sample here was peripheral blood, taken in a trial of Ad26.COV2.S vaccine versus placebo. These receptors came from a person between 18 and 60 years old who received the Ad26.COV2.S COVID-19 vaccine or a placebo. Both conserved end residues are part of each CDR3. Each record gives: V gene, J gene, clone size, D gene, CDR3 DNA, CDR3 protein. A D gene is named only where the DNA matches it firmly. Only part of the rows carry a size: once, few, many, or a class if the clone is expanded.

TRBV4-1	TRBJ1-1	NA	NA	TGCGCCAGCAGCGGAGGGACACGGAACACTGAAGCTTTCTTT	CASSGGTRNTEAFF
TRBV28	TRBJ2-7	NA	TRBD2	TGTGCCAGCAGTTTTAGTCTAGCGGGACTCTACGAGCAGTACTTC	CASSFSLAGLYEQYF
TRBV7-9	TRBJ1-1	NA	NA	TGTGCCAGCGGGTTGACAGATGAAGCTTTCTTT	CASGLTDEAFF
TRBV28	TRBJ1-1	NA	TRBD1	TGTGCCAGCAGTTTACCGACAGGGCCTACGAACACTGAAGCTTTCTTT	CASSLPTGPTNTEAFF
TRBV29-1	TRBJ2-2	NA	NA	TGCAGCGCCGGGACGGCAAACACCGGGGAGCTGTTTTTT	CSAGTANTGELFF
TRBV3-1/TRBV3-2	TRBJ2-7	NA	NA	TGTGCCAGCAGCCAAGATTCCGAGCAGTACTTC	CASSQDSEQYF
TRBV28	TRBJ1-3	NA	NA	TGTGCCAGCAGTTTAGACTATTTGGGAAACACCATATATTTT	CASSLDYLGNTIYF
TRBV7-9	TRBJ2-1	NA	TRBD2	TGTGCCAGCAGCCCACTCCAGCGGGAACAGTTCTTC	CASSPLQREQFF
TRBV7-9	TRBJ2-7	NA	NA	TGTGCCAGCAGCTTCGAAAGTGGCCCAAACTACGAGCAGTACTTC	CASSFESGPNYEQYF
TRBV11-2	TRBJ2-1	NA	TRBD2	TGTGCCAGCAGCATGGGACTAGCTAATGAGCAGTTCTTC	CASSMGLANEQFF
TRBV27	TRBJ1-6	NA	NA	TGTGCCAGCAGTATGAGCTCCTATAATTCACCCCTCCACTTT	CASSMSSYNSPLHF
TRBV4-3	TRBJ1-1	NA	TRBD1	TGCGCCAGCAGCCAGACAGGGAATACTGAAGCTTTCTTT	CASSQTGNTEAFF
TRBV5-4	TRBJ1-4	NA	TRBD1	TGTGCCAGCAGCGAGGACAGGGGGCAAGAGGCTGAAAAACTGTTTTTT	CASSEDRGQEAEKLFF
TRBV11-2	TRBJ2-1	NA	NA	TGTGCCAGCAGCTTTCTAAATGAGCAGTTCTTC	CASSFLNEQFF
TRBV5-4	TRBJ2-7	NA	TRBD1	TGTGCCAGCAGCTTAGGTGGGACAGCTGCCTACGAGCAGTACTTC	CASSLGGTAAYEQYF
TRBV11-2	TRBJ2-1	NA	TRBD2	TGTGCCAGCAGCCAGAGGTCTAGCGGGGCCTACAATGAGCAGTTCTTC	CASSQRSSGAYNEQFF
TRBV28	TRBJ1-2	NA	TRBD1	TGTGCCAGCAGTGACAGGGGTTTCATCTATGGCTACACCTTC	CASSDRGFIYGYTF
TRBV30	TRBJ1-1	NA	NA	TGTGCCTGGAGTGTAGGTCAGAACACTGAAGCTTTCTTT	CAWSVGQNTEAFF
TRBV5-1	TRBJ2-5	NA	TRBD2	TGCGCCAGCAGCCAACTAGCGGGAGGGGAGACCCAGTACTTC	CASSQLAGGETQYF
TRBV3-1/TRBV3-2	TRBJ2-7	NA	NA	TGTGCCAGCAGCCAAAGCCTGATAGAGGAGGTCCACGGGCAGTACTTC	CASSQSLIEEVHGQYF
TRBV28	TRBJ2-5	NA	TRBD1	TGTGCCAGCAGTTTAATCATGGGACAGCAAGAGACCCAGTACTTC	CASSLIMGQQETQYF
TRBV7-2	TRBJ2-1	NA	TRBD2	TGTGCCAGCAGCGTATACATAGCGGGGAATGAGCAGTTCTTC	CASSVYIAGNEQFF
TRBV4-2	TRBJ2-7	NA	NA	TGTGCCAGCAGCCAATCGGGGCAGGGTAGCTACGAGCAGTACTTC	CASSQSGQGSYEQYF
TRBV5-4	TRBJ2-7	NA	NA	TGTGCCAGCAGCTTGGTTGGCGGGGAGGCCTACGAGCAGTACTTC	CASSLVGGEAYEQYF
TRBV28	TRBJ2-3	NA	NA	TGTGCCAGCAGTACCCACCCCTCGGGACCCTTCACAGATACGCAGTATTTT	CASSTHPSGPFTDTQYF
TRBV7-2	TRBJ2-7	NA	NA	TGTGCCAGCAGCTTAGTCGGGGAATACGAGCAGTACTTC	CASSLVGEYEQYF
TRBV4-3	TRBJ2-2	NA	TRBD2	TGCGCCAGCAGCCAAGAAAGGGCTTCTAGCGGGTACGCGAACACCGGGGAGCTGTTTTTT	CASSQERASSGYANTGELFF
TRBV19	TRBJ2-6	NA	TRBD2	TGTGCCAGTAGTAATTTTACGGGACTAGCGGGAGGGCCCTTTCGTTTGGGGGCCAACGTCCTGACTTTC	CASSNFTGLAGGPFRLGANVLTF
TRBV20-1	TRBJ1-6	NA	TRBD1	TGCAGTGCTAGTTTACGACAGGGTAATTCACCCCTCCACTTT	CSASLRQGNSPLHF
TRBV25-1	TRBJ2-7	NA	TRBD2	TGTGCCAGCGTCGCCGGGGCTAGCGGTATTTACGAGCAGTACTTC	CASVAGASGIYEQYF
TRBV7-2	TRBJ2-1	NA	NA	TGTGCCAGCAGCCTCAACCTATGGACCCTGCGGGTTGAGCAGTTCTTC	CASSLNLWTLRVEQFF
TRBV9	TRBJ2-7	NA	NA	TGTGCCAGCAGCGGCGGGACGGTTCCCTACGAGCAGTACTTC	CASSGGTVPYEQYF
TRBV7-2	TRBJ2-7	NA	NA	TGTGCCAGCAGCTTAGGCCCGGCCGGACTCTACGAGCAGTACTTC	CASSLGPAGLYEQYF
TRBV2	TRBJ2-5	once	TRBD1	TGTGCCAGCAGCCTGGGACAGTTGGAGACCCAGTACTTC	CASSLGQLETQYF
TRBV10-3	TRBJ2-3	NA	NA	TGTGCCATCAGTGAGTCGGTGAGCACAGATACGCAGTATTTT	CAISESVSTDTQYF
TRBV30	TRBJ2-1	NA	NA	TGTGCCTGGACCAAGGGTTTAGCGTCAATTGAAGGTGGCTACAATGAGCAGTTCTTC	CAWTKGLASIEGGYNEQFF
TRBV28	TRBJ1-4	NA	NA	TGTGCCAGCAGCCTGCGGCCCGTTGAAAAACTGTTTTTT	CASSLRPVEKLFF
TRBV5-1	TRBJ2-1	NA	NA	TGCGCCAGCAGCTTGGGACGGGGTAGCCGTTTCTCCTACAATGAGCAGTTCTTC	CASSLGRGSRFSYNEQFF
TRBV2	TRBJ2-1	NA	TRBD1	TGTGCCAGCAGTGGGGACAGGTACAATGAGCAGTTCTTC	CASSGDRYNEQFF
TRBV7-9	TRBJ1-2	NA	NA	TGTGCCAGCAGCTTAGATGTTCAGGGAGGTGGCTACACCTTC	CASSLDVQGGGYTF
TRBV6-6	TRBJ2-2	NA	NA	TGTGCCACAGCCCGCACGGGGACCGGGGAGCTGTTTTTT	CATARTGTGELFF
TRBV27	TRBJ1-1	NA	NA	TGTGCCAGCAGTTTATCCGAGAACACTGAAGCTTTCTTT	CASSLSENTEAFF
TRBV28	TRBJ2-1	NA	TRBD1	TGTGCCAGCAGTTTACCAGGGGGTGACAATGAGCAGTTCTTC	CASSLPGGDNEQFF
TRBV10-3	TRBJ2-1	NA	TRBD1	TGTGCCATCAGTGAGTCAGGGACAGGGCTATGGAATGAGCAGTTCTTC	CAISESGTGLWNEQFF
TRBV4-3	TRBJ2-7	NA	TRBD2	TGCGCCAGCAGCCAAGGCCTAGCGGGTACCTACGAGCAGTACTTC	CASSQGLAGTYEQYF
TRBV18	TRBJ1-1	NA	NA	TGTGCCAGCTCACCCGACAGTGAAGCTTTCTTT	CASSPDSEAFF
TRBV9	TRBJ2-6	NA	TRBD2	TGTGCCAGCAGCGTTAGCGGGAGTAGGTCTGGGGCCAACGTCCTGACTTTC	CASSVSGSRSGANVLTF
TRBV7-8	TRBJ2-3	NA	TRBD2	TGTGCCAGCAGCTCAAGCGGGAGGGCCGACACAGATACGCAGTATTTT	CASSSSGRADTDTQYF
TRBV7-2	TRBJ2-2	NA	NA	TGTGCCAGCAGCTTATACCCCCCCTCCGGAGGAGGTAACACCGGGGAGCTGTTTTTT	CASSLYPPSGGGNTGELFF
TRBV7-2	TRBJ2-5	NA	TRBD1	TGTGCCAGCAGCTTAGCGGACAGGGGGCGAGTAGAGACCCAGTACTTC	CASSLADRGRVETQYF
TRBV9	TRBJ2-3	few	TRBD1	TGTGCCAGCAGCCCACGCTACAGGGGAGATACGCAGTATTTT	CASSPRYRGDTQYF
TRBV18	TRBJ1-5	NA	NA	TGTGCCAGCTCACGCACAGGGATGAATCAGCCCCAGCATTTT	CASSRTGMNQPQHF
TRBV7-2	TRBJ2-3	NA	TRBD1	TGTGCCAGCAGCTTAGGACAGGGGATCGCAGATACGCAGTATTTT	CASSLGQGIADTQYF
TRBV5-1	TRBJ2-5	NA	NA	TGCGCCAGCAGCTTGGTCCCGGGATCCGAGACCCAGTACTTC	CASSLVPGSETQYF
TRBV5-4	TRBJ2-5	NA	NA	TGTGCCAGCAGCTTGCCCGGGGTAGGACAAGGGCAGGAGACCCAGTACTTC	CASSLPGVGQGQETQYF
TRBV20-1	TRBJ1-2	NA	TRBD1	TGCATAATACAGGGGGACTATGGCTACACCTTC	CIIQGDYGYTF